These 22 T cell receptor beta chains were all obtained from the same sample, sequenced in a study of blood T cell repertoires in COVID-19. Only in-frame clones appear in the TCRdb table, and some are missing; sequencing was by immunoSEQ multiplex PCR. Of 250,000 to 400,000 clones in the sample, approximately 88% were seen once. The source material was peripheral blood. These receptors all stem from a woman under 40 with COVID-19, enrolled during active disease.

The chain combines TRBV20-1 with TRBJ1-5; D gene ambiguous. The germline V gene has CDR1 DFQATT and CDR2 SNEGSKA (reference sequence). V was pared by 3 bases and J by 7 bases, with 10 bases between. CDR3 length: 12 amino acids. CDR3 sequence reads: CSASTVGQPQHF. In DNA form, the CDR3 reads TGCAGTGCTAGTACAGTTGGACAGCCCCAGCATTTT.

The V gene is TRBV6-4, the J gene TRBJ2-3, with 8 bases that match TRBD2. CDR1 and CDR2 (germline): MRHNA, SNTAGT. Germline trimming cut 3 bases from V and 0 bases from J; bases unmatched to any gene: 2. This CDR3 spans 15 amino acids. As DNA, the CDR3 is TGTGCCAGCAGTGATATAGCGGGGAGCACAGATACGCAGTATTTT. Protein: CASSDIAGSTDTQYF.

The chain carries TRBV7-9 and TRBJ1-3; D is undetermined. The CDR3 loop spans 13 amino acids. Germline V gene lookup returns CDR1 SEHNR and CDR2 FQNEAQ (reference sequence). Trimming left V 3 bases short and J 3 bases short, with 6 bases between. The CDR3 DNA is TGTGCCAGCAGCTTCGGGGTTGGAAACACCATATATTTT. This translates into CASSFGVGNTIYF.

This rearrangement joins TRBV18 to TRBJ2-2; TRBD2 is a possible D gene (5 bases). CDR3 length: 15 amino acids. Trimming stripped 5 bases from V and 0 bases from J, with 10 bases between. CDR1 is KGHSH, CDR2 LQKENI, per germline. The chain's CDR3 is CASSKRAANTGELFF. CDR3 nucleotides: TGTGCCAGCTCAAAGAGGGCAGCGAACACCGGGGAGCTGTTTTTT.

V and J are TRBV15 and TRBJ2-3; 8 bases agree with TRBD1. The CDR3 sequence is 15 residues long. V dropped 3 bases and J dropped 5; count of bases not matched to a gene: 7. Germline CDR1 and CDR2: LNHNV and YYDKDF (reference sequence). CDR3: CATSSAGQGGDTQYF. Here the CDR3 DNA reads TGTGCCACCAGCAGTGCCGGACAGGGTGGAGATACGCAGTATTTT. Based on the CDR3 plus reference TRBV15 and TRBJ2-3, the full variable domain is DAMVIQNPRYQVTQFGKPVTLSCSQTLNHNVMYWYQQKSSQAPKLLFHYYDKDFNNEADTPDNFQSRRPNTSFCFLDIRSPGLGDTAMYLCATSSAGQGGDTQYFGPGTRLTVL.

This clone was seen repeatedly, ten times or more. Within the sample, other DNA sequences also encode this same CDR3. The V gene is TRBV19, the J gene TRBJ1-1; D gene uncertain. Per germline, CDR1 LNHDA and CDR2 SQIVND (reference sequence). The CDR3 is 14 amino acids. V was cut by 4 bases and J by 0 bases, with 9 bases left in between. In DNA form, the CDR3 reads TGTGCCAGTAGTAGAGGGCGGTTGAACACTGAAGCTTTCTTT. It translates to CASSRGRLNTEAFF. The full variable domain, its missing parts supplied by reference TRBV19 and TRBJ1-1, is DGGITQSPKYLFRKEGQNVTLSCEQNLNHDAMYWYRQDPGQGLRLIYYSQIVNDFQKGDIAEGYSVSREKKESFPLTVTSAQKNPTAFYLCASSRGRLNTEAFFGQGTRLTVV.

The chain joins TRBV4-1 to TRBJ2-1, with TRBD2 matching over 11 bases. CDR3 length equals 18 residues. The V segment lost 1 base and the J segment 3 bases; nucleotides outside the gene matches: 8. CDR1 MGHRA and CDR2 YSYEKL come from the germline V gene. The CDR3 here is CASSQGLAGGSSYNEQFF. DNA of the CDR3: TGCGCCAGCAGCCAAGGGCTAGCGGGGGGTTCAAGCTACAATGAGCAGTTCTTC.

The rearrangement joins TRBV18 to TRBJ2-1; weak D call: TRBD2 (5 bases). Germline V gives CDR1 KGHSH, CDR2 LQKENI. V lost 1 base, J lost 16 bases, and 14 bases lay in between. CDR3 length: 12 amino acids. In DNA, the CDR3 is TGTGCCAGCTCACCACGAGGACGGGGTAGATTCTTC. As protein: CASSPRGRGRFF. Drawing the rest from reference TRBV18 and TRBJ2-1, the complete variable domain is NAGVMQNPRHLVRRRGQEARLRCSPMKGHSHVYWYRQLPEEGLKFMVYLQKENIIDESGMPKERFSAEFPKEGPSILRIQQVVRGDSAAYFCASSPRGRGRFFGPGTRLTVL.

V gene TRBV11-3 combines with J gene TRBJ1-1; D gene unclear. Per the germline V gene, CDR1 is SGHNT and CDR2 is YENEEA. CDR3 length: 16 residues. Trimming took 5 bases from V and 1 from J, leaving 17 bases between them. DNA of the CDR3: TGTGCCAGCAGCCCAGTCCCCCTTATCCCGAACACTGAAGCTTTCTTT. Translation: CASSPVPLIPNTEAFF.

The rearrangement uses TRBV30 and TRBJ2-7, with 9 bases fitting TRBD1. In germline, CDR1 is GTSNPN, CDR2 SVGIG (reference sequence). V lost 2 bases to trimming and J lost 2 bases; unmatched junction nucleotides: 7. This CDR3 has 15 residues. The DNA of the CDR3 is TGTGCCTGGAGTCGCGGACAGGGGCGACCCTACGAGCAGTACTTC. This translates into CAWSRGQGRPYEQYF. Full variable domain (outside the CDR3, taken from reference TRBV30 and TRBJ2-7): SQTIHQWPATLVQPVGSPLSLECTVEGTSNPNLYWYRQAAGRGLQLLFYSVGIGQISSEVPQNLSASRPQDRQFILSSKKLLLSDSGFYLCAWSRGQGRPYEQYFGPGTRLTVT.

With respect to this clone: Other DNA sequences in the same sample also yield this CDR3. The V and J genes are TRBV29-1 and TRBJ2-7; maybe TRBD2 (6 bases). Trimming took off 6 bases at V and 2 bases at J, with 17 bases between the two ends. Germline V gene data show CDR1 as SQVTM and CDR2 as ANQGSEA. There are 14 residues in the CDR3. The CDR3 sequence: CSVLPGGVAYEQYV. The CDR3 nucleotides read TGCAGCGTCCTCCCCGGGGGAGTGGCCTACGAGCAGTACGTC.

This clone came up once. The CDR3 spells CASSPRDSYGYTF. DNA for the CDR3: TGTGCCAGCAGTCCCCGGGACAGCTATGGCTACACCTTC. The chain has TRBV6-5 and TRBJ1-2; 7 bases map to TRBD1. Germline CDR1 MNHEY, CDR2 SVGAGI. The V and J ends lost 5 bases and 4 bases, in that order; junction bases with no gene match: 4. There are 13 residues in the CDR3.

CDR3 region: CARKHGNTIYF. CDR3 coding DNA: TGTGCCAGAAAGCACGGAAACACCATATATTTT. The rearrangement links TRBV6-5 to TRBJ1-3; D not certain. CDR1 and CDR2 (germline): MNHEY, SVGAGI. This CDR3 spans 11 amino acids. V was shortened by 9 bases and J by 4 bases, with 7 bases between the two germline ends.

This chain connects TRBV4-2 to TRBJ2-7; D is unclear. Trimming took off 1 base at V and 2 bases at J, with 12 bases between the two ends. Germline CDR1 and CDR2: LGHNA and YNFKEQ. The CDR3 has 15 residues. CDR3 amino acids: CASSQALETPYEQYF. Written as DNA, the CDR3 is TGTGCCAGCAGCCAAGCGCTAGAGACTCCCTACGAGCAGTACTTC.

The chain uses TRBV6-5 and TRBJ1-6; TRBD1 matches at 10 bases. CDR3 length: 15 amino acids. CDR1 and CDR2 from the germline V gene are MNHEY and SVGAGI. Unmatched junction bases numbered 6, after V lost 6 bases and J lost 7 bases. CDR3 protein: CASSRRDRGNSPLHF. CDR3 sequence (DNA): TGTGCCAGCAGCCGAAGGGACAGGGGAAATTCACCCCTCCACTTT.

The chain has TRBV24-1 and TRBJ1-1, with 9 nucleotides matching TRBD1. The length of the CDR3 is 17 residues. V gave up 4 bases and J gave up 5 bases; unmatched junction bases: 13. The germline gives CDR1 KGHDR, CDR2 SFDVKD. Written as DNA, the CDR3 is TGTGCCACCAGTGAATTTCACACAGGGGGCGTTAGAACTGAAGCTTTCTTT. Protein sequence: CATSEFHTGGVRTEAFF.

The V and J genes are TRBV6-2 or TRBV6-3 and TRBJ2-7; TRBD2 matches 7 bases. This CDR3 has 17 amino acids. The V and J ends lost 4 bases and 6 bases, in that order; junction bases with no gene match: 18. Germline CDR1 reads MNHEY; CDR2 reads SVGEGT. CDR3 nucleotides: TGTGCCAGCAGTTGGGAAGGGACCACAGACGGGGGGAGCGAGCAGTACTTC. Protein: CASSWEGTTDGGSEQYF.

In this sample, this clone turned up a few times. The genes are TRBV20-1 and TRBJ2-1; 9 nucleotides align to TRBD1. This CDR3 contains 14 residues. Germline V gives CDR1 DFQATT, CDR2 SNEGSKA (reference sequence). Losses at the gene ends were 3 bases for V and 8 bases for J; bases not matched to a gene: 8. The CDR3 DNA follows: TGCAGTGCTAGTGGGACAGGGTTATCTGATGAGCAGTTCTTC. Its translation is CSASGTGLSDEQFF.

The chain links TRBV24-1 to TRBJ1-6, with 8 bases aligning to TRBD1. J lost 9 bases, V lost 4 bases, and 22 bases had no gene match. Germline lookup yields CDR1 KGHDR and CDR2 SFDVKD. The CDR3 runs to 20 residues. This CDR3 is CATSDDLLPPSGGRGSPLHF. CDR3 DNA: TGTGCCACCAGTGACGACCTATTACCTCCTTCAGGGGGCAGGGGTTCACCCCTCCACTTT.

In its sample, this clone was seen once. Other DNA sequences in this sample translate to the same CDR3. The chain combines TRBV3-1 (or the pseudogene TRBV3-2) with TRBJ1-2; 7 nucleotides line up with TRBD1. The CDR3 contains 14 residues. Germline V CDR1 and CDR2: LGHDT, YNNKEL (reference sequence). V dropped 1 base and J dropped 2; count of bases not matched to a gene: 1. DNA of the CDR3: TGTGCCAGCAGCCAAGGGACAGGCAACTATGGCTACACCTTC. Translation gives CASSQGTGNYGYTF.

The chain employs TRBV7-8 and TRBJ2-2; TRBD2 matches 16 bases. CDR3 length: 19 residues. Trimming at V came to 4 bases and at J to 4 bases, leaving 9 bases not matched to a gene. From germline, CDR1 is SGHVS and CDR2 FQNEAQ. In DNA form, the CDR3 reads TGTGCCAGCAGCTCTCCGGGACTAGCGGGGGGGCCTCGCACCGGGGAGCTGTTTTTT. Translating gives CASSSPGLAGGPRTGELFF.

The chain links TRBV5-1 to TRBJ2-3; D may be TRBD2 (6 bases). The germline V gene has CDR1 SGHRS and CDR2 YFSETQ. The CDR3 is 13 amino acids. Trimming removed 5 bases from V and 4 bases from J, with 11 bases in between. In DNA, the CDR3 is TGCGCCAGCAGGCGTAGCGGACCAGATACGCAGTATTTT. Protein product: CASRRSGPDTQYF.